The 13 T cell receptor beta chains presented below share a single source sample, sequenced in a study of blood T cells in healthy people across ages (dated by TCRdb to 2013 to 2016). Receptor amplification or capture employed 5' RACE. Instrument used: Illumina HiSeq 2500. The second PCR ran for roughly 7 to 11 cycles and used a J-beta primer mix along with a sample-barcoded 5' primer. TCRdb reran the public reads through fastp at Q25 and MiXCR, keeping productive beta chains. Each CDR3 protein appears once, grouped with its most common genes and DNA. The sample table holds about 760,000 distinct CDR3 sequences, of which 25% were seen once. The ten largest account for under 9.5% of the sample. These records were also assigned to another study, of T cells of mothers and their children.

Material: blood. The receptors originated from a boy younger than 18 in good health.

The chain has TRBV4-3 and TRBJ1-1; D gene uncertain. The CDR3 runs to 17 residues. Germline CDR1 LGHNA, CDR2 YSLEER. The ends were cut back, 4 bases at V and 0 bases at J, with 18 bases in the middle. The CDR3 is CASSPLAKGGMNTEAFF. The CDR3 coding sequence is TGCGCCAGCAGCCCCCTGGCAAAGGGCGGGATGAACACTGAAGCTTTCTTT.

The rearrangement joins TRBV27 to TRBJ1-5, with no clear D. Trimming took off 6 bases at V and 6 bases at J, with 15 bases between the two ends. Germline V CDR1 and CDR2: MNHEY, SMNVEV (reference sequence). The CDR3 has 14 residues. The CDR3: CASSYNGDAQPQHF. The CDR3 DNA reads TGTGCCAGCAGCTATAATGGGGATGCTCAGCCCCAGCATTTT.

This clonotype showed up just a few times. This rearrangement joins TRBV6-2 or TRBV6-3 to TRBJ2-5, with 7 bases that match TRBD1. CDR1 is MNHEY and CDR2 is SVGEGT in the germline V gene. Trimming cost V 2 bases and J 3 bases; bases outside gene matches: 12. This CDR3 is 17 amino acids long. The CDR3 here is CASSYPKSHQGEETQYF. In DNA, the CDR3 is TGTGCCAGCAGTTACCCGAAAAGTCATCAGGGGGAAGAGACCCAGTACTTC.

This clonotype showed up just a few times. The J gene is TRBJ2-7, the V gene TRBV11-2; D is perhaps TRBD2 (6 bases). This CDR3 contains 14 residues. Germline V gives CDR1 SGHAT, CDR2 FQNNGV. Trimming took 0 bases from V and 7 from J, leaving 13 bases between them. CDR3 loop: CASSLDRIRGEQYF. CDR3 DNA: TGTGCCAGCAGCTTAGATCGCATCCGGGGGGAGCAGTACTTC.

The J gene is TRBJ2-3, the V gene TRBV11-3, with TRBD2 matching 13 bases. Germline V CDR1 and CDR2: SGHNT, YENEEA. The CDR3 totals 17 residues. Trimming took 5 bases from V and 3 from J; bases not matched to a gene: 8. The CDR3, as DNA: TGTGCCAGCAGCCCACGGACTAGCGGGGGTAGGACAGATACGCAGTATTTT. Residues: CASSPRTSGGRTDTQYF.

The CDR3 protein is CASSKVAGASYEQYF. CDR3 coding DNA: TGTGCCAGCAGTAAAGTAGCGGGGGCCTCCTACGAGCAGTACTTC. J is TRBJ2-7 and V is TRBV6-6, with 9 bases fitting TRBD2. The ends lost 5 bases at V and 0 bases at J; junction bases unmatched: 5. Germline lookup yields CDR1 MNHNY and CDR2 SVGAGI (reference sequence). The length of the CDR3 is 15 residues.

This clonotype was recorded a few times. V gene TRBV20-1 combines with J gene TRBJ2-1, with D maybe TRBD2 (6 bases). Trimming took 3 bases from V and 8 from J, leaving 17 bases between them. There are 14 residues in the CDR3. Germline-derived CDR1 and CDR2 are DFQATT and SNEGSKA (reference sequence). For the CDR3, the DNA is TGCAGTGCTAGTTCGGGACTTAAGAGGTATGAGCAGTTCTTC. The encoded protein is CSASSGLKRYEQFF.

This clonotype has more than one count but fewer than ten. The chain recombines TRBV9 with TRBJ2-2; perhaps TRBD1 as D (7 bases). The germline gives CDR1 SGDLS, CDR2 YYNGEE. V lost 2 bases to trimming and J lost 0 bases, with 14 bases between them. The CDR3 contains 17 residues. The CDR3 region is CASSVSRGAANTGELFF. CDR3 bases: TGTGCCAGCAGCGTCTCCAGGGGGGCGGCGAACACCGGGGAGCTGTTTTTT.

This clonotype was counted a few times. The V and J genes are TRBV5-4 and TRBJ2-5, with D perhaps assigned TRBD1 or TRBD2 (6 bases each). The CDR3 runs 17 residues. Germline assignment: CDR1 SGHNT and CDR2 YYREEE (reference sequence). V was pared by 1 base and J by 5 bases, with 21 bases between. CDR3 coding DNA: TGTGCCAGCAGCTTGTTAGGGGACTCGGGGGCCAGGGAGACCCAGTACTTC. Amino acids: CASSLLGDSGARETQYF. Using reference TRBV5-4 and TRBJ2-5 for the parts outside the CDR3, the full variable domain is ETGVTQSPTHLIKTRGQQVTLRCSSQSGHNTVSWYQQALGQGPQFIFQYYREEENGRGNFPPRFSGLQFPNYSSELNVNALELDDSALYLCASSLLGDSGARETQYFGPGTRLLVL.

The chain is built from TRBV28 and TRBJ2-5; D call uncertain. The closer fit of TRBJ2-7 to the DNA end suggests the J call may be wrong. CDR1 and CDR2 (germline): MDHEN, SYDVKM. CDR3 size: 15 residues. CDR3 in DNA: TGTGCCAGCAGCGCATCGACCTCAGGCTACTACGAGCAGTACTTC. It yields the protein CASSASTSGYYEQYF.

This clonotype was counted a few times. This chain uses TRBV7-6 with TRBJ1-4, with D unresolved. V gave up 5 bases and J gave up 5 bases, with 21 bases separating them. The CDR3 runs to 17 residues. Germline loops: CDR1 SGHVS, CDR2 FNYEAQ. The CDR3 DNA follows: TGTGCCAGCAGCCCCGGGCCCGCCTTGGGGTTCAATGAAAAACTGTTTTTT. Translation: CASSPGPALGFNEKLFF.

The table lists this clonotype with a few counts. The chain links TRBV6-2 or TRBV6-3 to TRBJ1-5, with D perhaps TRBD1 (6 bases). Germline V CDR1 and CDR2: MNHEY, SVGEGT. The CDR3 sequence is 16 residues long. V was cut by 8 bases and J by 5 bases, with 22 bases left in between. The CDR3 DNA is TGTGCCAGCGGCCCCGCAGGCGACAGGCGATATCAGCCCCAGCATTTT. The encoded protein is CASGPAGDRRYQPQHF.

This chain connects TRBV7-2 to TRBJ2-5; 12 bases are shared with TRBD2. Germline V lookup: CDR1 SGHTA, CDR2 FQGNSA. The CDR3 extends over 19 amino acids. V shed 4 bases and J 3 bases; nucleotides not matched to a gene: 15. CDR3 amino acids: CASSSREPPSGGAEETQYF. In DNA form, the CDR3 reads TGTGCCAGCAGCTCCCGGGAACCCCCTAGCGGGGGGGCCGAAGAGACCCAGTACTTC.